The 7 T cell receptor beta chains below all came from one sample that was sequenced in a study of blood T cell repertoires in COVID-19. Data came from immunoSEQ multiplex PCR; TCRdb stores just in-frame clones and leaves some out. The table records around 97,000 clones, about 80% of them present only once. The sequenced material came from peripheral blood. The receptors shown here come from a human donor in a cohort sampled during active COVID-19.

The gene calls are TRBV6-1 and TRBJ1-2; D call uncertain. Trimming stripped 2 bases from V and 4 bases from J, with 14 bases between. Germline assignment: CDR1 MNHNS and CDR2 SASEGT. The CDR3 is 15 residues long. The CDR3 DNA follows: TGTGCCAGCAGTGAACGTGGCCAGGCCATCTATGGCTACACCTTC. This gives the protein CASSERGQAIYGYTF.

This chain links TRBV11-2 with TRBJ2-3; 8 positions agree with TRBD2. The germline V gene has CDR1 SGHAT and CDR2 FQNNGV. J lost 5 bases, V lost 4 bases, and 8 bases had no gene match. This CDR3 spans 15 amino acids. CDR3 coding DNA: TGTGCCAGCAGCTCCCTCGCGGGGGGAGGAGATACGCAGTATTTT. Translation: CASSSLAGGGDTQYF.

The genes are TRBV5-6 and TRBJ1-2, with D perhaps TRBD1 (6 bases). Per the germline V gene, CDR1 is SGHDT and CDR2 is YYEEEE. Trimming took 1 base from V and 4 from J, leaving 14 bases between them. The CDR3 totals 15 residues. The CDR3 sequence: CASSLRGGLLYGYTF. In DNA form, the CDR3 reads TGTGCCAGCAGCTTGCGCGGGGGCCTCCTCTATGGCTACACCTTC.

The V call is TRBV6-5, the J call TRBJ2-7; the match to TRBD1 covers 7 bases. The V gene's germline CDR1 is MNHEY and CDR2 SVGAGI. The CDR3 runs to 13 residues. Germline trimming cut 7 bases from V and 3 bases from J; bases unmatched to any gene: 6. The CDR3 DNA reads TGTGCCAGCAAGACCGGGACAGACTACGAGCAGTACTTC. It codes for CASKTGTDYEQYF.

The CDR3 nucleotides read TGTGCCAGTAGTGTAACCGGGACAGGGGTTAGCAATCAGCCCCAGCATTTT. This sequence encodes CASSVTGTGVSNQPQHF. The rearrangement uses TRBV19 and TRBJ1-5, with 10 nucleotides matching TRBD1. From germline, CDR1 is LNHDA and CDR2 SQIVND (reference sequence). J was trimmed by 0 bases and V by 5 bases; bases with no gene match: 7. There are 17 residues in the CDR3.

J is TRBJ1-2 and V is TRBV5-1; 10 nucleotides line up with TRBD1. Germline V CDR1 and CDR2: SGHRS, YFSETQ. V was clipped by 0 bases and J by 4 bases; unmatched bases: 3. This CDR3 comprises 15 residues. DNA of the CDR3: TGCGCCAGCAGCTTGGCCGGGACAGGGGTCTATGGCTACACCTTC. Protein product: CASSLAGTGVYGYTF. Full variable domain (rest looked up from reference TRBV5-1 and TRBJ1-2): KAGVTQTPRYLIKTRGQQVTLSCSPISGHRSVSWYQQTPGQGLQFLFEYFSETQRNKGNFPGRFSGRQFSNSRSEMNVSTLELGDSALYLCASSLAGTGVYGYTFGSGTRLTVV.

The gene calls are TRBV2 and TRBJ1-1; 7 bases align to TRBD1. With V trimmed by 9 bases and J by 5 bases, 3 bases remained unmatched. The length of the CDR3 is 11 residues. CDR1 is SNHLY, CDR2 FYNNEI, per germline. The CDR3 bases are TGTGCCAGAGCAGGGGGAACTGAAGCTTTCTTT. It encodes CARAGGTEAFF.